Listed here is a single T cell receptor (beta chain). The naive CD8 subset, CD45RO-negative cells positively selected for CCR7, excluded terminally differentiated effector memory CD45RA+ cells. All of the donors resided in Nashville, Tennessee, and each was a Caucasian adult. Sorted-subset replicate PCRs used roughly 210 ng of genomic DNA. This amount corresponded to approximately 30,000 T cell genomes. Original analysis: Because ImmunoSEQ provided only junction sequences with no quality scores, the filtering differed. Profiling relied on immunoSEQ multiplex PCR, and the TCRdb table lists in-frame clones only, not all of them. V, J and clone size derive from that table, while D and trimming were established from the DNA sequence. Of under 1 million clones listed, roughly 92% are singletons. The data derive from a study of shared clonotypes between healthy human individuals. Trimming removed 5 bases from V and 0 bases from J, with 20 bases in between. The CDR3 consists of 17 residues. Germline V gene data show CDR1 as SGHRS and CDR2 as YFSETQ.

Sequenced material: naive CD8+ T cells sorted from blood. The chain combines TRBV5-1 with TRBJ1-2; D ambiguous. This TCR came from a man aged 30-40 years in good health. The CDR3 here is CASRRKLVGEANYGYTF. Here the CDR3 DNA reads TGCGCCAGCAGACGTAAATTGGTCGGGGAAGCTAACTATGGCTACACCTTC.